The 32 T cell receptor beta chains below come from one sample, sequenced in a study of shared clonotypes between healthy human individuals. TCRdb's table, derived via immunoSEQ multiplex PCR, lists solely in-frame clones and lacks some. Altogether around 1.1 million clones are present, around three quarters being singletons, with the ten largest covering 0.85% to 1%. Sequenced: memory CD4+ T cells from PBMCs. Subset meaning: CD45RA-negative fraction. The receptors derive from a man aged 18 to 35 in good health. Some clones in this sample may be carry-over from other donors' samples.

Concerning this clone: One base away lies a much larger clone, so this may be a sequencing read error. The sample holds other DNA sequences that translate to the same CDR3. This chain links TRBV7-8 with TRBJ2-7, with D perhaps matching TRBD1 (6 bases). V lost 2 bases to trimming and J lost 3 bases, with 8 bases between them. Germline assignment: CDR1 SGHVS and CDR2 FQNEAQ. The CDR3 runs 13 residues. In DNA form, the CDR3 reads TGTGCCAGCAGCTTAAACAGGGACTACGAGCAGTACTTC. Amino acid sequence: CASSLNRDYEQYF.

The CDR3 bases are TGTGCCAGAAGCTTGACAGGGGGCGATGGCACAGATACGCAGTATTTT. Its protein product is CARSLTGGDGTDTQYF. This chain links TRBV5-3 with TRBJ2-3; 9 bases are a match to TRBD1. TRBV5-3 is marked as an open reading frame, function uncertain. J lost 1 base, V lost 1 base, and 4 bases had no gene match. The CDR3 sequence is 16 residues long.

This chain links TRBV6-1 with TRBJ2-1; no reliable D call. Per germline, CDR1 MNHNS and CDR2 SASEGT. The CDR3 is made up of 15 amino acids. Deletions cut 2 bases from V and 4 bases from J, with 12 bases between. The CDR3 is CASSESSATYNEQFF. CDR3 coding DNA: TGTGCCAGCAGTGAATCGTCCGCTACTTACAATGAGCAGTTCTTC.

The V call is TRBV28, the J call TRBJ2-3, with 8 nucleotides matching TRBD2. The CDR3 is 15 amino acids. V dropped 5 bases and J dropped 5; count of bases not matched to a gene: 9. From germline, CDR1 is MDHEN and CDR2 SYDVKM. CDR3 coding DNA: TGTGCCAGCAGTACTAGCGGAGAGTCGATAGATACGCAGTATTTT. This sequence encodes CASSTSGESIDTQYF. Full variable domain (missing parts from reference TRBV28 and TRBJ2-3): DVKVTQSSRYLVKRTGEKVFLECVQDMDHENMFWYRQDPGLGLRLIYFSYDVKMKEKGDIPEGYSVSREKKERFSLILESASTNQTSMYLCASSTSGESIDTQYFGPGTRLTVL.

This chain links TRBV28 with TRBJ1-3; TRBD1 matches at 8 bases. Trimming cost V 5 bases and J 4 bases; bases outside gene matches: 7. This CDR3 has 15 amino acids. CDR1 is MDHEN, CDR2 SYDVKM, per germline. CDR3 amino acids: CASSPPDRGGNTIYF. As DNA, the CDR3 is TGTGCCAGCAGTCCCCCTGACAGGGGCGGAAACACCATATATTTT.

The CDR3 DNA reads as TGCGCCAGCAGCTCCCCGGACAGGGAGGGCACTGAAGCTTTCTTT. This codes for CASSSPDREGTEAFF. The V and J genes are TRBV5-1 and TRBJ1-1, with 8 bases matching TRBD1. Germline CDR1 is SGHRS and CDR2 is YFSETQ. This CDR3 has 15 amino acids. Germline trimming cut 3 bases from V and 4 bases from J; bases unmatched to any gene: 8.

This clone was picked up a small number of times. Other DNA sequences within the sample encode an identical CDR3. The genes are TRBV9 and TRBJ2-5, with 7 bases aligning to TRBD2. The V gene's germline CDR1 is SGDLS and CDR2 YYNGEE. The CDR3 has 13 amino acids. Trimming at V came to 1 base and at J to 8 bases, leaving 5 bases not matched to a gene. As DNA, the CDR3 is TGTGCCAGCAGCGTAACGGGAGCGGGAACCCAGTACTTC. Translating gives CASSVTGAGTQYF.

The J gene is TRBJ2-7, the V gene TRBV2; 10 bases agree with TRBD1. Germline V lookup: CDR1 SNHLY, CDR2 FYNNEI. The ends lost 3 bases at V and 5 bases at J; junction bases unmatched: 10. The CDR3 loop spans 16 amino acids. The CDR3 here is CASSDLTGGKVDEQYF. The CDR3 coding sequence is TGTGCCAGCAGTGACCTGACAGGGGGCAAGGTTGACGAGCAGTACTTC.

The V call is TRBV7-9, the J call TRBJ2-1; 11 bases agree with TRBD2. With V trimmed by 5 bases and J by 8 bases, 11 bases remained unmatched. Germline lookup yields CDR1 SEHNR and CDR2 FQNEAQ (reference sequence). This CDR3 comprises 16 residues. CDR3 coding DNA: TGTGCCAGCAGCCGCCAACTAGCGGGAGTTGTCTATGAGCAGTTCTTC. Residues: CASSRQLAGVVYEQFF. The full variable domain, rest sourced from reference TRBV7-9 and TRBJ2-1, is DTGVSQNPRHKITKRGQNVTFRCDPISEHNRLYWYRQTLGQGPEFLTYFQNEAQLEKSRLLSDRFSAERPKGSFSTLEIQRTEQGDSAMYLCASSRQLAGVVYEQFFGPGTRLTVL.

This clone has just a few counts. The chain recombines TRBV7-7 with TRBJ2-3, with D unresolved. V was trimmed by 5 bases and J by 3 bases, leaving 6 bases between them. Per germline, CDR1 SSHAT and CDR2 FNYEAQ (reference sequence). There are 12 residues in the CDR3. The CDR3 coding sequence is TGTGCCAGCAGCCCCGGGACAGATACGCAGTATTTT. Its translation: CASSPGTDTQYF.

This clone occurred once. This chain links TRBV12-2 with TRBJ2-7. TRBV12-2 is a recognized pseudogene. The CDR3 length is 13 residues. The CDR3 loop is CASRPRGDHEQYF. CDR3 nucleotides: TGTGCAAGTCGCCCAAGGGGGGACCACGAGCAGTACTTC.

This clone has only a few counts. A read error may account for a junction end that differs from germline. The CDR3 DNA reads as TGTGCCAGCAGTGAAGCTCCGTCCTCTGAATCGCGGTCCTCCGAGCAGTACTTC. This translates into CASSEAPSSESRSSEQYF. V gene TRBV6-1 combines with J gene TRBJ2-7; D not resolved. The CDR3 runs to 18 residues. Looked up from germline, CDR1 is MNHNS and CDR2 is SASEGT.

This clone was picked up one time. The genes are TRBV4-1 and TRBJ2-1; tentative D call: TRBD2 (6 bases). V lost 1 base, J lost 3 bases, and 10 bases lay in between. Germline V gene data show CDR1 as MGHRA and CDR2 as YSYEKL. CDR3 length: 15 amino acids. Written as DNA, the CDR3 is TGCGCCAGCAGCCAAGTGGCGGGGAACTACAATGAGCAGTTCTTC. Its protein is CASSQVAGNYNEQFF.

The chain combines TRBV4-1 with TRBJ1-2, with TRBD1 identical over 8 bases. The trim removed 4 bases at V and 0 bases at J, leaving 7 bases unmatched. There are 16 residues in the CDR3. Germline V gene lookup returns CDR1 MGHRA and CDR2 YSYEKL. The CDR3 DNA follows: TGCGCCAGCAGCCTACTCCAGACAGGGGCTAACTATGGCTACACCTTC. Amino acids: CASSLLQTGANYGYTF.

This clone was detected only once. The chain links TRBV27 to TRBJ1-5; maybe TRBD1 (5 bases). The CDR3 extends over 16 amino acids. The germline V gene has CDR1 MNHEY and CDR2 SMNVEV (reference sequence). Between the trimmed V and J ends, which lost 4 bases and 2 bases, there was a span of 15 bases. The CDR3 sequence: CASSSTSWGGNQPQHF. The CDR3 nucleotides read TGTGCCAGCAGTTCAACCTCTTGGGGGGGCAATCAGCCCCAGCATTTT.

This chain links TRBV11-2 with TRBJ1-1, with D unclear. CDR1 SGHAT and CDR2 FQNNGV come from the germline V gene. The CDR3 consists of 12 residues. Trimming left V 6 bases short and J 8 bases short, with 13 bases between. The CDR3 loop is CASRTQQLEAFF. The CDR3 DNA is TGTGCCAGCAGGACGCAACAGTTAGAAGCTTTCTTT.

Comment on this clone: This CDR3 is also generated by other DNA sequences in the sample. The V gene is TRBV6-1, the J gene TRBJ2-1; D gene unclear. Germline values: CDR1 MNHNS, CDR2 SASEGT. The ends were cut back, 1 base at V and 4 bases at J, with 2 bases in the middle. CDR3 length: 12 residues. CDR3 residues: CASSEGYNEQFF. In nucleotides, the CDR3 is TGTGCCAGCAGTGAAGGGTACAATGAGCAGTTCTTC.

Details on this clone: A far larger clone is a single base away, which makes a read error likely. This sample also contains other DNA sequences that code for the same CDR3. J is TRBJ2-5 and V is TRBV7-2; unclear D gene. CDR1 is SGHTA, CDR2 FQGNSA, per germline. The CDR3 is 12 amino acids. Trimming shortened V by 9 bases and J by 6 bases, and 14 bases separated the two germline ends. CDR3 DNA sequence: TGTGCCAGTAGCCCCACCGGGCAGACCCAGTACTTC. Protein product: CASSPTGQTQYF. Using reference TRBV7-2 and TRBJ2-5 for the parts outside the CDR3, the full variable domain is GAGVSQSPSNKVTEKGKDVELRCDPISGHTALYWYRQSLGQGLEFLIYFQGNSAPDKSGLPSDRFSAERTGGSVSTLTIQRTQQEDSAVYLCASSPTGQTQYFGPGTRLLVL.

This clone was counted once. The genes are TRBV7-6 and TRBJ1-2, with D unresolved. This CDR3 has 13 residues. Trimming removed 5 bases at V and 3 bases at J, with 10 bases between. Looked up from germline, CDR1 is SGHVS and CDR2 is FNYEAQ. DNA of the CDR3: TGTGCCAGCAGCCCGGCGGGCCACTATGGCTACACCTTC. It translates to CASSPAGHYGYTF.

The rearrangement links TRBV4-3 to TRBJ2-3, with 8 bases matching TRBD2. Germline V gene data show CDR1 as LGHNA and CDR2 as YSLEER. The CDR3 totals 19 residues. The ends lost 0 bases at V and 3 bases at J; junction bases unmatched: 14. The CDR3 sequence is CASSQDRLGRRGVTDTQYF. The CDR3 DNA is TGCGCCAGCAGCCAAGATCGGTTAGGGCGGCGGGGGGTTACAGATACGCAGTATTTT.

This chain links TRBV6-1 with TRBJ1-1, with D perhaps TRBD1 (5 bases). The CDR3 consists of 14 residues. Trimming left V 8 bases short and J 4 bases short, with 17 bases between. Germline CDR1 is MNHNS and CDR2 is SASEGT. CDR3 coding DNA: TGTGCCAGCCTTTTCGGTTCTCAGGGCACTGAAGCTTTCTTT. Protein sequence: CASLFGSQGTEAFF.

This clone was found once. V and J are TRBV19 and TRBJ2-2; D ambiguous. V shed 7 bases and J shed 5 bases, with 8 bases lying between them. Germline CDR1 is LNHDA and CDR2 is SQIVND (reference sequence). CDR3 length: 12 amino acids. The CDR3 DNA reads as TGTGCCAGTAACTCGCGGACCGGGGAGCTGTTTTTT. It is translated as CASNSRTGELFF.

This chain links TRBV7-8 with TRBJ2-7; 7 bases fit TRBD1. The CDR3 extends over 15 amino acids. The V segment lost 5 bases and the J segment 3 bases; nucleotides outside the gene matches: 10. Germline V CDR1 and CDR2: SGHVS, FQNEAQ. The CDR3 DNA follows: TGTGCCAGCAGCGACCTCGAGGGGGCTGGCTACGAGCAGTACTTC. It yields the protein CASSDLEGAGYEQYF.

J is TRBJ2-7 and V is TRBV7-9; D remains unclear. Trimming cost V 5 bases and J 6 bases, with 8 bases left between them. The CDR3 contains 11 residues. Per germline, CDR1 SEHNR and CDR2 FQNEAQ (reference sequence). CDR3 amino acids: CASSPMLEQYF. The CDR3 bases are TGTGCCAGCAGCCCGATGCTCGAGCAGTACTTC.

This clone was seen only a few times. V usage is TRBV27 and J usage is TRBJ2-5, with TRBD1 matching over 7 bases. V lost 4 bases and J lost 9; bases outside the gene matches: 14. This CDR3 has 15 amino acids. The V gene's germline CDR1 is MNHEY and CDR2 SMNVEV (reference sequence). The DNA of the CDR3 is TGTGCCAGCAGTTCGACAGGGTATTACAGTGTGGCCCAGTACTTC. Its protein product is CASSSTGYYSVAQYF.

This rearrangement joins TRBV4-3 to TRBJ2-7; 9 bases match TRBD1. Germline V lookup: CDR1 LGHNA, CDR2 YSLEER. V was pared by 3 bases and J by 5 bases, with 8 bases of the junction left unmatched. This CDR3 is built from 15 residues. The DNA for the CDR3 is TGCGCCAGCAGCCAGAGACAGGGGGGACCAAACGAGCAGTACTTC. It yields the protein CASSQRQGGPNEQYF.

This clone was detected many times. This rearrangement joins TRBV21-1 to TRBJ2-7. TRBV21-1 is deemed a pseudogene. The CDR3 extends over 12 amino acids. The CDR3 is CASSQKGQEQYF. CDR3 DNA: TGTGCCAGCAGCCAGAAAGGGCAGGAGCAGTACTTC.

This chain connects TRBV11-2 to TRBJ2-7, with 8 positions matching TRBD1. V dropped 5 bases and J dropped 5; count of bases not matched to a gene: 11. Germline V gene sequence: CDR1 SGHAT, CDR2 FQNNGV. The CDR3 loop spans 15 amino acids. CDR3 protein: CASSRAGDRINEQYF. The CDR3 DNA reads as TGTGCCAGCAGCCGAGCCGGGGACAGGATCAACGAGCAGTACTTC.

The chain links TRBV7-7 to TRBJ2-7, with D possibly TRBD2 on 5 matching bases. In germline, CDR1 is SSHAT, CDR2 FNYEAQ (reference sequence). Trimming took off 5 bases at V and 1 base at J, with 15 bases between the two ends. The CDR3 loop spans 15 amino acids. CDR3 nucleotide sequence: TGTGCCAGCAGCCCCCCCGAGGGTGGATCCTACGAGCAGTACTTC. This translates into CASSPPEGGSYEQYF.

The chain joins TRBV29-1 to TRBJ1-1; no reliable D call. The CDR3 length is 14 residues. The germline gives CDR1 SQVTM, CDR2 ANQGSEA. V lost 4 bases, J lost 0 bases, and 12 bases lay in between. CDR3 in amino acids: CSVASRMMNTEAFF. DNA of the CDR3: TGCAGCGTTGCGTCACGGATGATGAACACTGAAGCTTTCTTT.

This clone has more than one count but fewer than ten. V usage is TRBV7-8 and J usage is TRBJ1-4; maybe TRBD1 (5 bases). Trimming removed 5 bases at V and 0 bases at J, with 13 bases between. Germline V gene lookup returns CDR1 SGHVS and CDR2 FQNEAQ. This CDR3 contains 16 residues. CDR3 in amino acids: CASSPTAGATNEKLFF. CDR3 nucleotide sequence: TGTGCCAGCAGCCCAACGGCGGGGGCAACTAATGAAAAACTGTTTTTT.

The table lists this clone with a few counts. The chain carries TRBV27 and TRBJ2-7, with unresolved D. The germline V and J ends were trimmed by 5 bases and 1 base, with 18 bases remaining between them. The CDR3 is made up of 16 amino acids. Germline V gene lookup returns CDR1 MNHEY and CDR2 SMNVEV (reference sequence). DNA for the CDR3: TGTGCCAGCAGTCCATTTGGGCCACGACTTTCCTACGAGCAGTACTTC. This gives the protein CASSPFGPRLSYEQYF.